This T cell receptor (beta chain) was identified during a study of T cell repertoires in cytomegalovirus infection. TCRdb reprocessed the reads via MiXCR and lists one record per CDR3 protein. This sample has fewer than 350,000 distinct CDR3 sequences, with 25% to 30% found just once. There are a few counts of this clonotype. The antigen is unknown. CDR1 and CDR2 (germline): KGHSH, LQKENI. The germline V and J ends were trimmed by 2 bases and 0 bases, with 11 bases remaining between them. The CDR3 runs to 16 residues. The V call is TRBV18, the J call TRBJ1-3; TRBD1 might be the D (6 bases). Sequenced here: cultured PBMCs, sampled from culture after CMV antigen stimulation. The clonotype originates from a human donor in good health (CMV status not recorded). Some clones in this sample may be carry-over from other donors' samples. The CDR3 DNA sequence: TGTGCCAGCTCACCATACAGGGACTTCTCTGGAAACACCATATATTTT. Residues: CASSPYRDFSGNTIYF.